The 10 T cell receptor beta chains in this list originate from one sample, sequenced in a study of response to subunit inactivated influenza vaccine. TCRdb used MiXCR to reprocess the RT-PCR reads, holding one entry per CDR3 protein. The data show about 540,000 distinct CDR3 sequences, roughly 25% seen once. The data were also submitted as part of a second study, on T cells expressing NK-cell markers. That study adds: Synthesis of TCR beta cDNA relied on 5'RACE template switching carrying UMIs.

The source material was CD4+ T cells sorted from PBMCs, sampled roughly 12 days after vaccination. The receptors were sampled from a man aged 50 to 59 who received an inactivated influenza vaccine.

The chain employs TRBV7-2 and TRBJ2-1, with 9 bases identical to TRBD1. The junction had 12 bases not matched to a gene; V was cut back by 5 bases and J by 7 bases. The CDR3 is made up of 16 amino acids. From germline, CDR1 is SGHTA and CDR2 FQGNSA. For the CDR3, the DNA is TGTGCCAGCAGCCGGCGATCACAGGGGGCGGGTAATGAGCAGTTCTTC. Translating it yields CASSRRSQGAGNEQFF.

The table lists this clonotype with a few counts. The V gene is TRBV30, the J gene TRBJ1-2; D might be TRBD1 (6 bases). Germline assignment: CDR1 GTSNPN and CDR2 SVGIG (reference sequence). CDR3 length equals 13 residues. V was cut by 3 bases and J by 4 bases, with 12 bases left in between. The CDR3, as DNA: TGTGCCTGGAGCCCAGGACAGACCTATGGCTACACCTTC. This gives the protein CAWSPGQTYGYTF.

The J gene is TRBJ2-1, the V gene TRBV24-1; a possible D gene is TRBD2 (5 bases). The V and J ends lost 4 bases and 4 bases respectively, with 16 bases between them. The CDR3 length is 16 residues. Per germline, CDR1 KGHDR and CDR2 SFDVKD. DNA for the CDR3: TGTGCCACCAGTGACCTCCGACATGGAGGATACAATGAGCAGTTCTTC. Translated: CATSDLRHGGYNEQFF.

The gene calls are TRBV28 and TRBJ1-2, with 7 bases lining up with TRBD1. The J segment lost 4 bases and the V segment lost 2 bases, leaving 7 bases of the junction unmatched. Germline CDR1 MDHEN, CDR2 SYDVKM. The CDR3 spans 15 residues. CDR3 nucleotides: TGTGCCAGCAGTTTAGGAGGGGGCAGTGGCTATGGCTACACCTTC. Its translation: CASSLGGGSGYGYTF.

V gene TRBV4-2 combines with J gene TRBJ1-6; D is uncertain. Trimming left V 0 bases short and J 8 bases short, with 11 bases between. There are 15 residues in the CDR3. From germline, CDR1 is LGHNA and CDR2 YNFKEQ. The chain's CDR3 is CASSQEVVLDSPLHF. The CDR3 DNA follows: TGTGCCAGCAGCCAAGAGGTGGTCCTTGATTCACCCCTCCACTTT.

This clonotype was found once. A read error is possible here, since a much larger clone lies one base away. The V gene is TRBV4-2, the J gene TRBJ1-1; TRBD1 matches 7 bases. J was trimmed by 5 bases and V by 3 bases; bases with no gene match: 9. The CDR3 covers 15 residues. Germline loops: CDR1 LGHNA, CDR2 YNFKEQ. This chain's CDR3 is CASSHPPGQKTEAFF. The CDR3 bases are TGTGCCAGCAGCCATCCTCCGGGACAGAAAACTGAAGCTTTCTTT.

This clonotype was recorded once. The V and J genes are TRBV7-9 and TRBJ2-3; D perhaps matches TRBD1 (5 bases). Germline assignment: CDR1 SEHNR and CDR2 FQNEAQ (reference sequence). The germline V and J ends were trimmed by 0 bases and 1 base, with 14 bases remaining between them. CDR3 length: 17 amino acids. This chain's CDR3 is CASSLALGHPGTDTQYF. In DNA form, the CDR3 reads TGTGCCAGCAGCTTAGCCCTCGGACACCCGGGCACAGATACGCAGTATTTT.

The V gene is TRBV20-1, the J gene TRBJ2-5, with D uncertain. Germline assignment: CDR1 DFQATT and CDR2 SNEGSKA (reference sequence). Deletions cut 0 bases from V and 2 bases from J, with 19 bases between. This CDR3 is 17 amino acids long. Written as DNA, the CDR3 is TGCAGTGCTAGAGATCTCCGTTCTAGGGCAGAACAAGAGACCCAGTACTTC. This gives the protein CSARDLRSRAEQETQYF.

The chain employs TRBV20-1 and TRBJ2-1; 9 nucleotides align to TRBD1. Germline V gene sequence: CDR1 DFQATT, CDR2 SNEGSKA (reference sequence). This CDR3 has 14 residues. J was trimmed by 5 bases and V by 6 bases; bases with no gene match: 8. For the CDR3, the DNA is TGCAGTGCCTCCGACAGGGGGAGGAACAATGAGCAGTTCTTC. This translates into CSASDRGRNNEQFF.

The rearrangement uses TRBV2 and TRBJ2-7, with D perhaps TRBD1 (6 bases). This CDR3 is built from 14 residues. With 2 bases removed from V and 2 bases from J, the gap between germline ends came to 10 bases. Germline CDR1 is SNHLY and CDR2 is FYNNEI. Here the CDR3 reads CASSESRGTYEQYF. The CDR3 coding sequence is TGTGCCAGCAGTGAAAGCAGGGGCACCTACGAGCAGTACTTC.